The 14 T cell receptor beta chains reported below all come from one sample, sequenced in a study of long-term antiretroviral therapy in people with HIV. Run at survey level, the immunoSEQ assay was version v3.0. Produced via immunoSEQ multiplex PCR; TCRdb's table is partial and in-frame only. Among about 28,000 clones listed, roughly 90% were seen once. Material: unsorted PBMCs, obtained 0.5 years after starting antiretroviral therapy. The receptor source for this set is a woman aged 18-35 years with HIV.

This chain joins TRBV21-1 and TRBJ1-4; the DNA was not used to check the table's D call, TRBD1. TRBV21-1 corresponds to a pseudogene. This CDR3 comprises 19 residues. The CDR3 region is CASSKAEEATGSANEKLFF. The CDR3 nucleotides read TGTGCCAGCAGCAAAGCAGAGGAGGCGACAGGGTCGGCTAATGAAAAACTGTTTTTT.

Written as DNA, the CDR3 is TGCGCCAGCAGCTTGGGCGGAGGGGAGGGGAATGAGCAGTTCTTC. This gives the protein CASSLGGGEGNEQFF. The chain combines TRBV5-1 with TRBJ2-1; 7 positions agree with TRBD2. The V gene end was trimmed by 0 bases and the J gene end by 7 bases; junction bases not matched to a gene: 7. CDR1 SGHRS and CDR2 YFSETQ come from the germline V gene. The CDR3 is made up of 15 amino acids.

The J gene is TRBJ2-2, the V gene TRBV25-1, with no clear D. The V gene lost 0 bases and the J gene lost 3 bases, with 8 bases spanning the gap. CDR1 and CDR2 (germline): MGHDK, SYGVNS. CDR3 length equals 15 residues. This CDR3 is CASSEYFRDTGELFF. CDR3 bases: TGTGCCAGCAGTGAATATTTTCGTGACACCGGGGAGCTGTTTTTT.

The count of this clone is one. This rearrangement joins TRBV9 to TRBJ2-6; D unresolved. Per the germline V gene, CDR1 is SGDLS and CDR2 is YYNGEE. Trimming removed 0 bases at V and 0 bases at J, with 13 bases between. This CDR3 has 18 amino acids. The CDR3 here is CASSVGIVQSSGANVLTF. The CDR3 nucleotides read TGTGCCAGCAGCGTAGGCATCGTACAGAGCTCTGGGGCCAACGTCCTGACTTTC.

The rearrangement joins TRBV25-1 to TRBJ1-2, with no clear D. The CDR3 is 13 amino acids. Per germline, CDR1 MGHDK and CDR2 SYGVNS. V was pared by 4 bases and J by 5 bases, with 11 bases between. In DNA form, the CDR3 reads TGTGCCAGCAGTGGCCGGGGAGGGTATGGCTACACCTTC. It yields the protein CASSGRGGYGYTF.

The chain uses TRBV5-1 and TRBJ1-2, with D unresolved. CDR1 is SGHRS and CDR2 is YFSETQ in the germline V gene. This CDR3 has 15 amino acids. The germline V and J ends were trimmed by 1 base and 0 bases, with 10 bases remaining between them. CDR3 sequence: CASSLRSEPNYGYTF. The CDR3 region has the DNA TGCGCCAGCAGCTTGAGGAGTGAACCTAACTATGGCTACACCTTC.

The chain uses TRBV7-6 and TRBJ1-6; a weak D match, TRBD1 (5 bases). The CDR3 is made up of 13 amino acids. Germline CDR1 is SGHVS and CDR2 is FNYEAQ. V was trimmed by 5 bases and J by 7 bases, leaving 9 bases between them. For the CDR3, the DNA is TGTGCCAGCAGCCGGGACCAGAATTCACCCCTCCACTTT. This encodes CASSRDQNSPLHF.

The rearrangement joins TRBV28 to TRBJ2-2; possibly TRBD2 for D (5 bases). Germline V gene data show CDR1 as MDHEN and CDR2 as SYDVKM. V shed 4 bases and J shed 1 base, with 7 bases lying between them. The CDR3 consists of 14 residues. The DNA for the CDR3 is TGTGCCAGCAGTTCGGGGTGGAACACCGGGGAGCTGTTTTTT. Its protein product is CASSSGWNTGELFF.

On this clone itself: A junction end diverges from the germline sequence, so it may reflect a read error. The J gene is TRBJ2-3, the V gene TRBV15; TRBD2 matches at 12 bases. The germline V gene has CDR1 LNHNV and CDR2 YYDKDF (reference sequence). The CDR3 has 13 residues. The DNA of the CDR3 is TGTGCCACCAGCAGAGATATCGGGACTAGCGGGCCTTTT. This gives the protein CATSRDIGTSGPF.

The chain has TRBV19 and TRBJ2-1, with TRBD1 matching 11 bases. Losses at the gene ends were 7 bases for V and 6 bases for J; bases not matched to a gene: 11. In germline, CDR1 is LNHDA, CDR2 SQIVND (reference sequence). This CDR3 is built from 16 residues. CDR3 DNA: TGTGCCAGTACCCCTTGGGACAGGGGGATTCCCAATGAGCAGTTCTTC. Translated: CASTPWDRGIPNEQFF.

This rearrangement joins TRBV27 to TRBJ1-1; D perhaps matches TRBD1 (6 bases). V was cut by 6 bases and J by 1 base, with 15 bases left in between. Germline CDR1 and CDR2: MNHEY and SMNVEV (reference sequence). The CDR3 totals 15 residues. The DNA of the CDR3 is TGTGCCAGCAGACTAAATGGACAGCCGAACACTGAAGCTTTCTTT. Its protein is CASRLNGQPNTEAFF.

Here the CDR3 DNA reads TGCGCCAGCAGCCAAGATTCACTAGCGGGAGGTTTTGAGCAGTTCTTC. Amino acids: CASSQDSLAGGFEQFF. The chain links TRBV4-3 to TRBJ2-1; 12 bases fit TRBD2. CDR1 is LGHNA, CDR2 YSLEER, per germline. The CDR3 extends over 16 amino acids. J lost 9 bases, V lost 0 bases, and 6 bases had no gene match.

This chain joins TRBV16 and TRBJ2-2; 8 bases match TRBD2. J was trimmed by 6 bases and V by 5 bases; bases with no gene match: 5. The CDR3 is made up of 14 amino acids. In germline, CDR1 is KGHSY, CDR2 FQNENV. CDR3 sequence reads: CASSRTSRAGELFF. CDR3 sequence (DNA): TGTGCCAGCAGCAGGACTAGCAGGGCCGGGGAGCTGTTTTTT. Looking up the rest from reference TRBV16 and TRBJ2-2 gives the full variable domain: GEEVAQTPKHLVRGEGQKAKLYCAPIKGHSYVFWYQQVLKNEFKFLISFQNENVFDETGMPKERFSAKCLPNSPCSLEIQATKLEDSAVYFCASSRTSRAGELFFGEGSRLTVL.

The rearrangement joins TRBV4-3 to TRBJ2-7, with TRBD1 matching over 9 bases. Germline V lookup: CDR1 LGHNA, CDR2 YSLEER. V lost 5 bases and J lost 1; bases outside the gene matches: 6. The CDR3 sequence is 15 residues long. CDR3 DNA sequence: TGCGCCAGCAGCGGCCGGACAGGGGCATCCTACGAGCAGTACTTC. It specifies CASSGRTGASYEQYF.